This T cell receptor (beta chain) was profiled in a study of molecular identifiers for immune sequencing clone quantification (dated by TCRdb to the late 2010s). Looking at the study overall: For a replicate experiment, RNA from approximately 20,000 or 100,000 naive CD8 T cells was divided into five aliquots, and four of the five aliquots were sequenced. CD8 T cells were used in a methods study to benchmark molecular-identifier clustering-based TCR repertoire sequencing (MIDCIRS) and TCR RNA copy counting. The paper as a whole reports these results and caveats: Even against a background of 750,000 to 1,000,000 naive CD8 T cells, spiked-in Jurkat TCR RNA amounting to a single cell's worth was reported to be detectable. Highly expanded clone sizes could be underestimated because identical TCR molecules may share a barcode. Spiked-in Jurkat TCR RNA (approximately eleven copies' worth), which is not part of the donor repertoire, was contained in the naive libraries. Clones above 20 RNA copies held over 99% of molecules in CMV-specific effector cells but under 1% in naive cells. When barcode sub-clustering was omitted, TCR diversity was inflated by chimeric consensus sequences, with chimeras reaching as high as 47%. About three recovered TCR RNA copies per cell were obtained by modeling, versus around 9.8 by digital PCR, implying a capture efficiency of approximately 27%.

Libraries of naive CD8 T cells were generated from roughly 21,000 to 960,000 sorted cells, with 10%, 30% or 50% of the purified RNA used. Naive CD8 T cells, defined as CD8+CD4-CCR7+CD45RA+, were FACS-sorted into RLT Plus buffer on a BD FACSAria II. Around 10 TCR copies' worth of Jurkat RNA were spiked into roughly 20,000-1,000,000 naive CD8 T cell samples to test detection sensitivity. Enrichment of CD8 T cells was performed with RosetteSep CD8+ T Cell Enrichment Cocktail and Ficoll-Paque, after which ACK red cell lysis was carried out. Based on the germline V gene, the CDR1 and CDR2 sequences are SQVTM and ANQGSEA. The CDR3 runs 13 residues from the cysteine to the phenylalanine. Of the read, only the CDR3 DNA is kept; its 39 bases are in frame from base 1. V loses 7 bases of germline sequence and J loses 2 bases, and the interval between the two ends is 11 bases. This clonotype was recorded many times. The antigen it recognizes is unknown. Base qualities were left out, and no much larger clone turns up one base away.

The library was generated by PCR. The instrument was an Illumina HiSeq 4000. Bulk TCR libraries were generated as previously described, with the TCR primers listed in Table S5 used. Total RNA was purified with the Qiagen AllPrep DNA/RNA kit. Reads from multiple sequencing runs of the same library were pooled before analysis. The authors' analysis ran thus. Reads were retained only if an exact TCR constant sequence was present, and the retained reads were trimmed to 150 nt and grouped according to their 12-nt molecular barcodes. Reads in each barcode group were sub-clustered using a 15% Levenshtein threshold, and a quality-weighted consensus sequence was built for each RNA molecule. Non-functional sequences were excluded, and lower-count sequences lying one edit away from another sequence were also excluded. On the basis of fitting two negative binomial distributions, barcode sub-clusters with fewer than 20% of the maximum read count were discarded. The public reads were run again by TCRdb, first through fastp at Q25 and then through MiXCR, and only productive beta chains were kept. Each record represents a unique CDR3 protein, reported with the most common genes and DNA among its rows. TCRdb assigned the V and J calls; the authors' analysis was not used. This sample holds around 460,000 distinct CDR3 sequences; about 20% were observed only once. Jointly, the top ten make up 0.84% of the sample.

The chain couples TRBV29-1 to TRBJ1-4; there is no confident call for the D gene. Sequences were obtained from naive CD8+ T cells from blood, with Jurkat cell RNA spiked in. The label giving this sample's cell subset or site can be read as: FACS-sorted CD8+CD4-CCR7+CD45RA+ naive T cells. The sequence derives from a human donor in good health. Some libraries in this study had Jurkat cell RNA spiked in. Read as DNA, the sequence is TGCAGCGCCCTTGCCGGGACTAATGAAAAACTGTTTTTT. Its product reads: CSALAGTNEKLFF.